These 7 T cell receptor beta chains were sequenced from one sample in a study of blood T cell repertoires in COVID-19. Measured with immunoSEQ multiplex PCR; TCRdb has only the in-frame clones, and not every one. Found here are some 150,000 clones, around 81% of them singletons; the top ten hold nearly 3%. The source material was peripheral blood. The receptors derive from a woman aged 40 to 49 with active or convalescent COVID-19.

Only a few counts were recorded for this clone. The junction and the germline gene differ at one end; a read error may be behind it. The chain links TRBV28 to TRBJ2-7; D may be TRBD1 (5 bases). Germline CDR1 and CDR2: MDHEN and SYDVKM. The CDR3 is 13 residues long. The CDR3 region has the DNA TGTGCCAGCAGTCCACAACCTCGACAGAAGGTAGACTTC. It is translated as CASSPQPRQKVDF.

V gene TRBV11-2 combines with J gene TRBJ2-5; D not resolved. Trimming pared 1 base from V and 5 bases from J, leaving 11 bases between. This CDR3 comprises 14 residues. Germline CDR1 and CDR2: SGHAT and FQNNGV. The CDR3 protein is CASSLGWVAETQYF. CDR3 nucleotides: TGTGCCAGCAGCTTAGGGTGGGTAGCTGAGACCCAGTACTTC.

This chain uses TRBV29-1 with TRBJ1-3; D may be TRBD1 (5 bases). The CDR3 spans 18 residues. CDR1 and CDR2 from the germline V gene are SQVTM and ANQGSEA. The V end lost 1 base, the J end lost 0 bases, and 19 bases lay between the germline ends. The CDR3 protein is CSVEGDRAGLPSGNTIYF. CDR3 DNA: TGCAGCGTTGAAGGGGATAGGGCAGGGTTACCCTCTGGAAACACCATATATTTT.

The chain is built from TRBV9 and TRBJ1-2, with D unresolved. The germline gives CDR1 SGDLS, CDR2 YYNGEE. With 0 bases removed from V and 2 bases from J, the gap between germline ends came to 8 bases. The CDR3 runs to 14 residues. For the CDR3, the DNA is TGTGCCAGCAGCGTAGAGCCCAAAAACTATGGCTACACCTTC. It is translated as CASSVEPKNYGYTF.

This clone has a handful of counts. CDR3 coding DNA: TGTGCCACCAGCACCCGGGACAGTAATGAGCAGTTCTTC. This encodes CATSTRDSNEQFF. The V call is TRBV15, the J call TRBJ2-1; 7 bases agree with TRBD1. Germline V CDR1 and CDR2: LNHNV, YYDKDF (reference sequence). The CDR3 runs to 13 residues. Trimming took 4 bases from V and 7 from J; bases not matched to a gene: 4.

The gene calls are TRBV29-1 and TRBJ1-2, with 7 bases matching TRBD1. CDR3 length equals 12 residues. V was clipped by 6 bases and J by 2 bases; unmatched bases: 3. Germline V gene data show CDR1 as SQVTM and CDR2 as ANQGSEA. Written as DNA, the CDR3 is TGCAGCGTCGACAGGGTCAACTATGGCTACACCTTC. It specifies CSVDRVNYGYTF.

This chain connects TRBV5-6 to TRBJ1-4, with D perhaps TRBD1 (5 bases). Germline assignment: CDR1 SGHDT and CDR2 YYEEEE. The germline V and J ends were trimmed by 1 base and 8 bases, with 12 bases remaining between them. The CDR3 totals 14 residues. CDR3 in amino acids: CASSLWRGREKLFF. CDR3 DNA: TGTGCCAGCAGCTTGTGGAGGGGTCGAGAAAAACTGTTTTTT.